A selection of T cell receptor beta chains follows, all from one sample in a study of CD8+ T cells in alopecia areata. Assay: immunoSEQ multiplex PCR; the TCRdb copy retains only in-frame clones and omits some. The repertoire has some 130,000 clones, around three fifths of them found once; the top ten carry around 6.6%. Source: CD4+ T cells sorted from blood, taken at week 0. The receptor source for this set is a human donor with alopecia areata. CDR3s include the opening cysteine and the closing phenylalanine or tryptophan. A D gene is named only where the DNA matches it firmly. Some rows mark clone size as missing; the rest say once, few, many or name a class of expanded clone.

CDR3 | DNA | D | size | J | V
CASSLTGDTEAFF | TGTGCCAGCAGTTTGACGGGGGACACTGAAGCTTTCTTT | - | - | TRBJ1-1 | TRBV6-5
CASSHTTNTGELFF | TGTGCCAGCAGCCACACAACCAACACCGGGGAGCTGTTTTTT | - | - | TRBJ2-2 | TRBV7-2
CSVLSGNQPQHF | TGCAGCGTTCTCTCAGGGAATCAGCCCCAGCATTTT | - | - | TRBJ1-5 | TRBV29-1
CAWTIGTDGGPQHF | TGTGCCTGGACCATTGGGACAGACGGGGGGCCCCAGCATTTT | TRBD1 | - | TRBJ1-5 | TRBV30
CASSLVQGETNTGELFF | TGTGCCAGCAGCTTGGTACAGGGGGAGACGAACACCGGGGAGCTGTTTTTT | TRBD1 | - | TRBJ2-2 | TRBV5-6
CASSLARQGAEAFF | TGTGCCAGCAGCTTAGCGAGACAGGGGGCTGAAGCTTTCTTT | TRBD1 | few | TRBJ1-1 | TRBV7-2
CASSQRATNEKLFF | TGCGCCAGCAGCCAGCGAGCAACTAATGAAAAACTGTTTTTT | - | - | TRBJ1-4 | TRBV4-1
CSASERQANTEAFF | TGCAGCGCCTCCGAGAGACAGGCGAACACTGAAGCTTTCTTT | - | - | TRBJ1-1 | TRBV29-1
CASSLELAPKVDTQYF | TGCGCCAGCAGCTTGGAACTAGCGCCAAAAGTGGATACGCAGTATTTT | TRBD2 | - | TRBJ2-3 | TRBV5-1
CASSVGGGATDTQYF | TGTGCCAGCAGCGTAGGAGGTGGGGCTACAGATACGCAGTATTTT | - | - | TRBJ2-3 | TRBV9
CSVEGGGVEAFF | TGCAGCGTTGAAGGTGGGGGTGTTGAAGCTTTCTTT | - | few | TRBJ1-1 | TRBV29-1
CATSRDRQGQKRTQYF | TGTGCCACCAGCAGAGACCGACAGGGCCAAAAGAGAACCCAGTACTTC | TRBD1 | few | TRBJ2-5 | TRBV15
CSVGGGFRGIQYF | TGCAGCGTCGGGGGGGGTTTTCGAGGGATTCAGTACTTC | TRBD2 | - | TRBJ2-4 | TRBV29-1
CASSLGGDNEQYF | TGTGCCAGCAGCTTAGGGGGGGACAACGAGCAGTACTTC | - | once | TRBJ2-7 | TRBV7-9
CASSSDGGGDTQYF | TGCGCCAGCAGCTCGGACGGTGGTGGAGATACGCAGTATTTT | - | - | TRBJ2-3 | TRBV5-1
CASSVRGWGELFF | TGTGCCAGCAGCGTAAGGGGTTGGGGGGAGCTGTTTTTT | - | - | TRBJ2-2 | TRBV9
CAWRFGVSSGNTIYF | TGTGCCTGGAGGTTTGGAGTGAGCTCTGGAAACACCATATATTTT | - | - | TRBJ1-3 | TRBV30
CAWMLRGASEKLFF | TGTGCCTGGATGTTGAGGGGCGCGAGTGAAAAACTGTTTTTT | - | - | TRBJ1-4 | TRBV30
CAISDGGPGNEQFF | TGTGCCATCAGTGACGGGGGCCCAGGTAATGAGCAGTTCTTC | - | few | TRBJ2-1 | TRBV10-3
CASSLTEGETQYF | TGTGCCAGCAGCCTGACAGAGGGAGAGACCCAGTACTTC | - | few | TRBJ2-5 | TRBV11-1
CLGHQETQYF | TGCCTTGGCCACCAAGAGACCCAGTACTTC | - | - | TRBJ2-5 | TRBV19
CAWARLGSSYNEQFF | TGTGCCTGGGCCCGACTAGGGAGCTCCTACAATGAGCAGTTCTTC | - | - | TRBJ2-1 | TRBV30